The source of this T cell receptor (beta chain) is a study of blood T cell repertoires in COVID-19. Seattle cases were enrolled at active infection and followed longitudinally. Method: immunoSEQ multiplex PCR; TCRdb's copy keeps in-frame clones and lacks some. The sample records fewer than 350,000 clones, roughly 86% being singletons. This TCR was sampled from a man aged 30 to 39 with COVID-19, enrolled during active disease. The sample taken for sequencing was peripheral blood.

This CDR3 is CASSYDQVNQPQHF. The DNA of the CDR3 is TGTGCCAGCAGTTACGACCAGGTCAATCAGCCCCAGCATTTT. This sequence joins TRBV6-5 and TRBJ1-5; no reliable D call. Trimming removed 2 bases at V and 3 bases at J, with 8 bases between. The CDR3 is 14 amino acids. Germline V gene lookup returns CDR1 MNHEY and CDR2 SVGAGI.